The rows below give T cell receptor beta chains drawn from one sample of a study of Ad26.COV2.S vaccination and SARS-CoV-2 variants. The method was immunoSEQ multiplex PCR; TCRdb's version includes in-frame clones alone and lacks a portion of them. The sample yields about 680,000 clones, roughly nine tenths seen once. Here the sequenced sample was peripheral blood, taken in a trial of Ad26.COV2.S vaccine versus placebo. These receptors came from a person aged 18-65 years who received the Ad26.COV2.S COVID-19 vaccine or a placebo. Both conserved end residues are part of each CDR3. Clone size is shown for a subset of rows, as once, few, many or a class of expanded clone.

v_gene	abundance	j_gene	CDR3aa
TRBV6-2/TRBV6-3	NA	TRBJ1-2	CASSPSLQGHYGYTF
TRBV27	NA	TRBJ2-7	CASSDRGTVREQYF
TRBV18	once	TRBJ2-7	CASSPPAVPEQYF
TRBV29-1	NA	TRBJ1-1	CSVLHLQRDEAFF
TRBV11-2	NA	TRBJ2-7	CASSFMEGASEQYF
TRBV4-3	NA	TRBJ1-1	CASSQVRGWSSTEAFF
TRBV21-1	NA	TRBJ2-3	CANADTQYF
TRBV19	NA	TRBJ1-4	CASSLTGTRTNEKLFF
TRBV10-1	NA	TRBJ2-1	CASSDGGSYNEQFF
TRBV7-2	NA	TRBJ2-5	CASSVGLEQETQYF
TRBV18	NA	TRBJ2-1	CASSPGTIYNEQFF
TRBV21-1	NA	TRBJ1-2	CASSTLPGGGYTF
TRBV5-1	NA	TRBJ1-2	CASSNGQGNYGYTF
TRBV27	NA	TRBJ2-5	CASSIDRGAETQYF
TRBV20-1	NA	TRBJ2-5	CSASPQGRKTQYF
TRBV5-4	once	TRBJ2-3	CASSLVQGTDTQYF
TRBV4-2	NA	TRBJ2-7	CASSQDPTGAHYEQYF
TRBV11-3	few	TRBJ1-1	CASSEEKGRLSTEAFF
TRBV18	NA	TRBJ1-5	CASSPTGPGQPQHF
TRBV6-5	NA	TRBJ1-5	CASRRQGTSNQPQHF
TRBV15	NA	TRBJ1-2	CATRRTGGDYGYTF
TRBV10-3	NA	TRBJ1-5	CAISSGISWPQHF
TRBV7-2	NA	TRBJ1-3	CASSSGPSPTIYF
TRBV6-4	NA	TRBJ2-3	CASRAGTSGTDTQYF
TRBV12-5	NA	TRBJ2-6	CASGFFPGQMVSGANVLTF
TRBV19	NA	TRBJ2-2	CASSGRSGAGELFF
TRBV10-2	NA	TRBJ2-5	CASSWTSGSETQYF
TRBV4-3	NA	TRBJ2-7	CASSQASGISYEQYF
TRBV29-1	NA	TRBJ2-2	CSARALNTGELFF
TRBV7-8	NA	TRBJ1-5	CASSLGGQGFGNQPQHF
TRBV25-1	NA	TRBJ1-1	CASSTGQGRNTEAFF
TRBV27	NA	TRBJ1-2	CASSPSGNVDYGYTF
TRBV12-3/TRBV12-4	few	TRBJ2-7	CASSSGRSYEQYF
TRBV10-3	once	TRBJ2-7	CAISRPGLAGSEQYF
TRBV3-1/TRBV3-2	NA	TRBJ2-7	CASSTFYEQYF
TRBV7-2	few	TRBJ2-3	CASSLAGLAGGNTDTQYF
TRBV7-2	NA	TRBJ2-1	CASSLTAPGLSGGGNEQFF
TRBV7-2	NA	TRBJ1-4	CASSLVHGGLVVF
TRBV12-3/TRBV12-4	NA	TRBJ2-2	CASIEITGELFF
TRBV4-2	NA	TRBJ1-2	CASSQGTGMTPSYGYTF
TRBV6-5	NA	TRBJ1-1	CASSYSGQGREAFF
TRBV2	NA	TRBJ1-6	CASRGDGGYNSPLHF
TRBV30	NA	TRBJ2-7	CAWRDSSYEQYF
TRBV14	NA	TRBJ2-1	CASKEGASYNEQFF
TRBV6-6	NA	TRBJ1-5	CASSPDLSNQPQHF
TRBV4-2	NA	TRBJ2-1	CASSQAGQDNEQFF
TRBV24-1	NA	TRBJ2-5	CATSDRTRETQYF